The 4 T cell receptor beta chains below come from one sample, sequenced in a study of chemoradiotherapy in HPV16-positive cancers. Produced via immunoSEQ multiplex PCR; TCRdb's table is partial and in-frame only. Of around 810 clones in the sample, about 80% were seen once. The source material was tumor tissue, sampled from a patient who underwent chemoradiotherapy. These receptors were collected from a human donor with HPV-associated anogenital cancer.

J is TRBJ2-3 and V is TRBV7-9; the match to TRBD1 covers 7 bases. Germline CDR1 and CDR2: SEHNR and FQNEAQ (reference sequence). V trimming: 4 bases; J trimming: 3 bases; junction bases outside the gene matches: 7. This CDR3 spans 15 amino acids. The CDR3 loop is CASSSLDRPTDTQYF. CDR3 nucleotide sequence: TGTGCCAGCAGCTCGTTGGACAGGCCGACAGATACGCAGTATTTT.

The V gene is TRBV7-9, the J gene TRBJ1-1; D gene unclear. CDR3 size: 14 residues. V was pared by 0 bases and J by 2 bases, with 7 bases between. The germline CDR1 and CDR2 sequences are SEHNR and FQNEAQ (reference sequence). CDR3 sequence: CASSLAYVNTEAFF. CDR3 DNA: TGTGCCAGCAGCTTAGCATACGTAAACACTGAAGCTTTCTTT.

V gene TRBV18 combines with J gene TRBJ2-6; TRBD1 matches at 7 bases. Germline V CDR1 and CDR2: KGHSH, LQKENI. CDR3 length equals 16 residues. J lost 0 bases, V lost 5 bases, and 4 bases had no gene match. CDR3 DNA sequence: TGTGCCAGCTCAGCGGACAGGACCTCTGGGGCCAACGTCCTGACTTTC. It encodes CASSADRTSGANVLTF.

The chain employs TRBV13 and TRBJ1-2, with unresolved D. CDR1 is PRHDT and CDR2 is FYEKMQ in the germline V gene (reference sequence). The CDR3 is 15 amino acids. The V and J ends lost 0 bases and 4 bases respectively, with 12 bases between them. CDR3 residues: CASSLGGRSIYGYTF. The DNA for the CDR3 is TGTGCCAGCAGCTTAGGGGGCAGATCCATCTATGGCTACACCTTC.